Each of the 11 T cell receptor beta chains below was sequenced from the same sample in a study of graft-versus-host responses after intestinal transplantation. Generated by immunoSEQ multiplex PCR, the TCRdb table keeps only in-frame clones and is missing some. The sample consists of tens of thousands of clones, around four fifths of them appearing once. This specimen was PBMCs, taken 1070 days after transplant. Every receptor here comes from a human patient who received an intestinal transplant, so some T cells may come from the graft donor.

The J gene is TRBJ2-3, the V gene TRBV7-2; 8 positions agree with TRBD2. The V gene's germline CDR1 is SGHTA and CDR2 FQGNSA. With 6 bases clipped from V and 4 bases from J, the junction kept 12 bases outside the gene matches. The CDR3 length is 16 residues. The CDR3 DNA follows: TGTGCCAGCAGTCTTTACGGACGGGGGGGCGCAGATACGCAGTATTTT. Its protein product is CASSLYGRGGADTQYF.

The rearrangement links TRBV5-1 to TRBJ2-1; 7 positions agree with TRBD1. The CDR3 loop spans 16 amino acids. Germline lookup yields CDR1 SGHRS and CDR2 YFSETQ. V lost 0 bases to trimming and J lost 6 bases; unmatched junction nucleotides: 9. In DNA, the CDR3 is TGCGCCAGCAGCTTGGAAGAGGGGGCGGATGGCAATGAGCAGTTCTTC. This gives the protein CASSLEEGADGNEQFF. Looking up the rest from reference TRBV5-1 and TRBJ2-1 gives the full variable domain: KAGVTQTPRYLIKTRGQQVTLSCSPISGHRSVSWYQQTPGQGLQFLFEYFSETQRNKGNFPGRFSGRQFSNSRSEMNVSTLELGDSALYLCASSLEEGADGNEQFFGPGTRLTVL.

This chain links TRBV12-2 with TRBJ2-1; whether TRBD1, the table's D call, matches the DNA was not checked. TRBV12-2 is classified as a pseudogene. This CDR3 spans 14 amino acids. The DNA of the CDR3 is TGTGCCAGCAGCTCGACAGCCTCCTACAATGAGCAGTTCTTC. It yields the protein CASSSTASYNEQFF.

The J gene is TRBJ2-2, the V gene TRBV9; no firm D call. Trimming pared 6 bases from V and 6 bases from J, leaving 15 bases between. The CDR3 has 14 residues. The germline gives CDR1 SGDLS, CDR2 YYNGEE. CDR3 in DNA: TGTGCCAGCACCGGACCCAAAGGGCCCGGGGAGCTGTTTTTT. It yields the protein CASTGPKGPGELFF.

The chain carries TRBV19 and TRBJ2-7, with D perhaps TRBD2 (5 bases). The V gene lost 3 bases and the J gene lost 2 bases, with 8 bases spanning the gap. The CDR3 has 13 amino acids. Germline V lookup: CDR1 LNHDA, CDR2 SQIVND (reference sequence). The CDR3 DNA follows: TGTGCCAGTAGTATCAGCGGAGCCTACGAGCAGTACTTC. Its translation is CASSISGAYEQYF.

This clone was seen once. The chain carries TRBV19 and TRBJ1-3, with D uncertain. The V end lost 6 bases, the J end lost 0 bases, and 9 bases lay between the germline ends. The V gene's germline CDR1 is LNHDA and CDR2 SQIVND (reference sequence). The CDR3 extends over 14 amino acids. The CDR3 sequence: CASRRAGSGNTIYF. In nucleotides, the CDR3 is TGTGCCAGTAGAAGGGCAGGCTCTGGAAACACCATATATTTT.

The chain is built from TRBV6-5 and TRBJ2-5; tentative D call: TRBD2 (5 bases). With 2 bases removed from V and 2 bases from J, the gap between germline ends came to 12 bases. Germline lookup yields CDR1 MNHEY and CDR2 SVGAGI. The CDR3 spans 15 residues. The CDR3 DNA follows: TGTGCCAGCAGTTACGACCCGAGGGAACAAGAGACCCAGTACTTC. The encoded protein is CASSYDPREQETQYF.

This clone was detected only once. V gene TRBV6-6 combines with J gene TRBJ2-7; D gene ambiguous. The CDR3 spans 11 residues. CDR1 and CDR2 (germline): MNHNY, SVGAGI (reference sequence). Between the trimmed V and J ends, which lost 8 bases and 2 bases, there was a span of 7 bases. The CDR3 protein is CASRRTYEQYF. The CDR3 DNA follows: TGTGCCAGCCGGAGAACCTACGAGCAGTACTTC.

This clone is a singleton in its sample. The V and J genes are TRBV2 and TRBJ2-7, with 13 positions matching TRBD2. Looked up from germline, CDR1 is SNHLY and CDR2 is FYNNEI. The CDR3 is made up of 13 amino acids. After removal of 9 bases from V and 3 bases from J, the junction contained 2 bases not matched to a gene. The CDR3 protein is CARGTSGNYEQYF. The CDR3 DNA is TGTGCCAGGGGGACTAGCGGGAACTACGAGCAGTACTTC.

This chain joins TRBV6-1 and TRBJ2-3; D unclear. V was cut by 3 bases and J by 0 bases, with 7 bases left in between. Germline lookup yields CDR1 MNHNS and CDR2 SASEGT. This CDR3 spans 14 amino acids. As DNA, the CDR3 is TGTGCCAGCAGTGACAGCACTAGCACAGATACGCAGTATTTT. It yields the protein CASSDSTSTDTQYF.

In this sample, this clone turned up once. J is TRBJ2-3 and V is TRBV5-1; the D is unclear. CDR1 is SGHRS, CDR2 YFSETQ, per germline. The CDR3 loop spans 15 amino acids. V was shortened by 0 bases and J by 2 bases, with 10 bases between the two germline ends. The DNA for the CDR3 is TGCGCCAGCAGCTTGGAGACACCCCTCACAGATACGCAGTATTTT. It specifies CASSLETPLTDTQYF.